This entry is about one T cell receptor (beta chain). Its target is unknown. TCRdb reprocessed the 5' RACE reads with MiXCR, giving one entry per CDR3 protein. The sample yields about 510,000 distinct CDR3 sequences, just over 20% seen once. The data derive from a study of T cells after yellow fever vaccination. Trimming cost V 2 bases and J 4 bases, with 3 bases left between them. CDR1 and CDR2 from the germline V gene are ENHRY and SYGVKD. The CDR3 has 11 residues. Study outcomes and limitations: A minor fraction of clonotypes spanned both CD4 and CD8 compartments. Reappearing after the booster were most of the clones from primary vaccination (about 95% CD4, about 87% CD8).

The origin of this receptor is a man between 18 and 35 years old who received the YFV17D yellow fever vaccine. The chain recombines TRBV10-3 with TRBJ2-7; no clear D. The input for sequencing was PBMCs, taken approximately 22 days after the first yellow fever vaccination. CDR3 region: CAISEGYEQYF. The CDR3 region has the DNA TGTGCCATCAGTGAGGGTTACGAGCAGTACTTC.